The 28 T cell receptor beta chains given below trace back to one sample, sequenced in a study of blood T cell repertoires in COVID-19. The assay was immunoSEQ multiplex PCR, and TCRdb's table has in-frame clones only and misses some. The table records just over 300,000 clones, 85% to 90% of them present only once. The sequenced material came from PBMCs or T cells enriched from blood (not recorded which). The receptors originated from a man aged 25-45 years who had recovered from COVID-19.

CDR3 in DNA: TGTGCCAGCAGATCTGGCAATCAGCCCCAGCATTTT. This translates into CASRSGNQPQHF. The V call is TRBV28, the J call TRBJ1-5; D call uncertain. Looked up from germline, CDR1 is MDHEN and CDR2 is SYDVKM. This CDR3 contains 12 residues. Trimming stripped 6 bases from V and 2 bases from J, with 5 bases between.

In DNA form, the CDR3 reads TGTGCCAGCAGGTATACAGGTTTTAATCAGCCCCAGCATTTT. As protein: CASRYTGFNQPQHF. V and J are TRBV2 and TRBJ1-5, with D possibly TRBD1 on 5 matching bases. V was trimmed by 6 bases and J by 4 bases, leaving 13 bases between them. The CDR3 is 14 amino acids. Germline values: CDR1 SNHLY, CDR2 FYNNEI.

The V gene is TRBV20-1, the J gene TRBJ1-3; a possible D gene is TRBD1 (5 bases). Looked up from germline, CDR1 is DFQATT and CDR2 is SNEGSKA (reference sequence). V shed 4 bases and J shed 7 bases, with 8 bases lying between them. This CDR3 contains 11 residues. The CDR3 region has the DNA TGCAGTGCTAACAGGCCCAACACCATATATTTT. Translated, it gives CSANRPNTIYF.

In this sample, this clone turned up many times. The chain employs TRBV7-8 and TRBJ1-3, with 7 bases lining up with TRBD1. Per the germline V gene, CDR1 is SGHVS and CDR2 is FQNEAQ. V lost 5 bases to trimming and J lost 4 bases; unmatched junction nucleotides: 11. This CDR3 region has 16 residues. CDR3: CASSARQGLAGNTIYF. As DNA, the CDR3 is TGTGCCAGCAGCGCAAGACAGGGTTTGGCCGGAAACACCATATATTTT.

This clone turned up a few times. The chain combines TRBV30 with TRBJ1-6; TRBD1 might be the D (6 bases). Germline values: CDR1 GTSNPN, CDR2 SVGIG (reference sequence). The CDR3 spans 18 residues. With 0 bases removed from V and 10 bases from J, the gap between germline ends came to 25 bases. Written as DNA, the CDR3 is TGTGCCTGGAGTGTCGGTGTTTTCGCCCGGGACATCGAATCACCCCTCCACTTT. Translation gives CAWSVGVFARDIESPLHF.

The chain combines TRBV7-2 with TRBJ1-3; TRBD1 aligns across 9 bases. Germline CDR1 and CDR2: SGHTA and FQGNSA. This CDR3 has 15 residues. V was clipped by 4 bases and J by 4 bases; unmatched bases: 5. The CDR3 DNA is TGTGCCAGCAGCTCACAGGGGGCCGGCGGAAACACCATATATTTT. Its protein is CASSSQGAGGNTIYF.

The chain links TRBV16 to TRBJ2-5; 7 bases line up with TRBD1. Germline trimming cut 4 bases from V and 2 bases from J; bases unmatched to any gene: 4. The CDR3 is made up of 14 amino acids. Germline CDR1 is KGHSY and CDR2 is FQNENV. CDR3 sequence (DNA): TGTGCCAGCAGCCGGGGACAGACTCAAGAGACCCAGTACTTC. Translating it yields CASSRGQTQETQYF.

The chain employs TRBV18 and TRBJ2-3; 9 nucleotides align to TRBD2. Trimming took 6 bases from V and 0 from J; bases not matched to a gene: 4. The CDR3 is 15 residues long. The germline V gene has CDR1 KGHSH and CDR2 LQKENI. The CDR3 sequence: CASSRLAASTDTQYF. In DNA, the CDR3 is TGTGCCAGCTCGCGACTAGCGGCTAGCACAGATACGCAGTATTTT.

The chain couples TRBV5-1 to TRBJ1-2; TRBD1 matches 9 bases. From germline, CDR1 is SGHRS and CDR2 YFSETQ. Trimming at V came to 4 bases and at J to 4 bases, leaving 8 bases not matched to a gene. The CDR3 is made up of 15 amino acids. CDR3 in amino acids: CASSEDMGQGYGYTF. The CDR3 coding sequence is TGCGCCAGCAGCGAAGACATGGGACAGGGCTATGGCTACACCTTC.

This chain connects TRBV20-1 to TRBJ2-3; D is uncertain. The CDR3 runs to 10 residues. Germline loops: CDR1 DFQATT, CDR2 SNEGSKA (reference sequence). The germline V and J ends were trimmed by 5 bases and 3 bases, with 3 bases remaining between them. This CDR3 reads CSALTDTQYF. CDR3 coding DNA: TGCAGTGCTCTTACAGATACGCAGTATTTT.

The V gene is TRBV7-8, the J gene TRBJ1-2, with 8 bases that match TRBD1. Germline assignment: CDR1 SGHVS and CDR2 FQNEAQ. The CDR3 loop spans 14 amino acids. The J segment lost 2 bases and the V segment lost 1 base, leaving 0 bases of the junction unmatched. The CDR3 here is CASSLGQGNYGYTF. The CDR3 bases are TGTGCCAGCAGCTTAGGACAGGGGAACTATGGCTACACCTTC. The complete variable domain, with remaining parts taken from reference TRBV7-8 and TRBJ1-2, reads GAGVSQSPRYKVAKRGQDVALRCDPISGHVSLFWYQQALGQGPEFLTYFQNEAQLDKSGLPSDRFFAERPEGSVSTLKIQRTQQEDSAVYLCASSLGQGNYGYTFGSGTRLTVV.

This clone was counted a single time. V usage is TRBV21-1 and J usage is TRBJ2-3; the table gives TRBD1 as D, unverified against the DNA. TRBV21-1 is reported as a pseudogene. This CDR3 is built from 17 residues. This CDR3 reads CASSKAGETGGADTQYF. Here the CDR3 DNA reads TGTGCCAGCAGCAAAGCGGGGGAGACAGGGGGCGCAGATACGCAGTATTTT.

In this sample, this clone turned up a few times. The same CDR3 can be traced to other DNA sequences in this sample. The chain couples TRBV27 to TRBJ2-7; the D gene is possibly TRBD2 (5 bases). The length of the CDR3 is 13 residues. The V end was cut by 0 bases, the J end by 5 bases, with 8 bases between. Germline CDR1 MNHEY, CDR2 SMNVEV (reference sequence). In nucleotides, the CDR3 is TGTGCCAGCAGTTTATCGACCGGGAACGAGCAGTACTTC. It codes for CASSLSTGNEQYF.

The rearrangement joins TRBV5-1 to TRBJ2-3; D remains ambiguous. This CDR3 is built from 18 residues. Germline V lookup: CDR1 SGHRS, CDR2 YFSETQ. Trimming shortened V by 0 bases and J by 1 base, and 18 bases separated the two germline ends. The chain's CDR3 is CASSLGGRLVKRTDTQYF. The DNA of the CDR3 is TGCGCCAGCAGCTTGGGAGGCCGGTTGGTCAAACGCACAGATACGCAGTATTTT.

V is TRBV2 and J is TRBJ2-5, with a tentative D call TRBD2 (5 bases). This CDR3 region has 13 residues. Trimming removed 6 bases at V and 4 bases at J, with 12 bases between. Germline V gene sequence: CDR1 SNHLY, CDR2 FYNNEI. The CDR3 protein is CASRRVVGETQYF. In nucleotides, the CDR3 is TGTGCCAGCAGGAGGGTCGTGGGAGAGACCCAGTACTTC.

The genes are TRBV20-1 and TRBJ1-5; TRBD1 matches 7 bases. The CDR3 totals 15 residues. Germline V lookup: CDR1 DFQATT, CDR2 SNEGSKA (reference sequence). After removal of 3 bases from V and 8 bases from J, the junction contained 13 bases not matched to a gene. DNA for the CDR3: TGCAGTGCTAGTGACAGGGCCCCTTATGGGAAGCCCCAGCATTTT. It yields the protein CSASDRAPYGKPQHF.

The gene calls are TRBV20-1 and TRBJ1-5, with 7 bases fitting TRBD1. The trim removed 3 bases at V and 4 bases at J, leaving 6 bases unmatched. CDR1 is DFQATT and CDR2 is SNEGSKA in the germline V gene (reference sequence). The CDR3 has 14 residues. The CDR3 spells CSASLTGANQPQHF. CDR3 in DNA: TGCAGTGCTAGTTTAACAGGGGCAAATCAGCCCCAGCATTTT.

The chain is built from TRBV11-3 and TRBJ1-6; TRBD1 agrees at 9 bases. This CDR3 has 15 residues. Germline V gene data show CDR1 as SGHNT and CDR2 as YENEEA. J gave up 10 bases and V 5 bases, and 9 bases lay outside the gene matches. The CDR3 is CASSVTGTGTSPLHF. Written as DNA, the CDR3 is TGTGCCAGCAGCGTGACCGGGACAGGGACATCACCCCTCCACTTT.

The chain recombines TRBV6-1 with TRBJ2-7; D perhaps matches TRBD2 (7 bases). Trimming pared 1 base from V and 8 bases from J, leaving 15 bases between. This CDR3 contains 14 residues. Germline-derived CDR1 and CDR2 are MNHNS and SASEGT. CDR3 sequence (DNA): TGTGCCAGCAGTGAAGGGGGGGGGCAAAGTAAGCAGTACTTC. This codes for CASSEGGGQSKQYF.

The V gene is TRBV27, the J gene TRBJ2-2, with 10 bases lining up with TRBD2. V shed 10 bases and J 6 bases; nucleotides not matched to a gene: 8. The CDR3 loop spans 14 amino acids. Germline loops: CDR1 MNHEY, CDR2 SMNVEV (reference sequence). The CDR3 loop reads CATAQREGAGELFF. CDR3 nucleotide sequence: TGTGCCACTGCCCAGCGGGAGGGGGCCGGGGAGCTGTTTTTT.

The chain carries TRBV7-6 and TRBJ2-3, with 7 bases lining up with TRBD1. Trimming cost V 1 base and J 2 bases; bases outside gene matches: 6. The CDR3 sequence is 16 residues long. Germline V CDR1 and CDR2: SGHVS, FNYEAQ. CDR3 bases: TGTGCCAGCAGCTTAGGCAGGGGGTGGGACACAGATACGCAGTATTTT. It yields the protein CASSLGRGWDTDTQYF.

The sample holds one count of this clone. This sequence joins TRBV19 and TRBJ2-5; 7 nucleotides line up with TRBD1. The CDR3 consists of 15 residues. Germline V CDR1 and CDR2: LNHDA, SQIVND (reference sequence). J gave up 2 bases and V 5 bases, and 8 bases lay outside the gene matches. The CDR3 region has the DNA TGTGCCAGTAGTTCGGGACAGCTACGTCAAGAGACCCAGTACTTC. Protein sequence: CASSSGQLRQETQYF.

The CDR3 DNA sequence: TGCGCCAGCAGCTTGGGGCTAGCGGCCGGAGGAGGGGAGACCCAGTACTTC. Encoded protein: CASSLGLAAGGGETQYF. The chain recombines TRBV5-1 with TRBJ2-5; 7 nucleotides match TRBD2. J gave up 5 bases and V 0 bases, and 13 bases lay outside the gene matches. The germline gives CDR1 SGHRS, CDR2 YFSETQ. The CDR3 is made up of 17 amino acids.

This rearrangement joins TRBV5-1 to TRBJ1-2; perhaps TRBD1 as D (5 bases). There are 14 residues in the CDR3. The V end was cut by 4 bases, the J end by 0 bases, with 10 bases between. CDR1 SGHRS and CDR2 YFSETQ come from the germline V gene. This chain's CDR3 is CASSATDPNYGYTF. For the CDR3, the DNA is TGCGCCAGCAGCGCGACAGACCCTAACTATGGCTACACCTTC.

The chain combines TRBV29-1 with TRBJ2-1; 10 bases match TRBD2. The CDR3 is made up of 16 amino acids. The germline V gene has CDR1 SQVTM and CDR2 ANQGSEA. V lost 1 base to trimming and J lost 3 bases; unmatched junction nucleotides: 6. In DNA, the CDR3 is TGCAGCGTTGAAGGCGGACTAGCGGCGGACTACAATGAGCAGTTCTTC. Translating it yields CSVEGGLAADYNEQFF.

The rearrangement links TRBV4-1 to TRBJ1-6; 10 nucleotides line up with TRBD1. V trimming: 3 bases; J trimming: 13 bases; junction bases outside the gene matches: 12. CDR1 is MGHRA and CDR2 is YSYEKL in the germline V gene. CDR3 size: 16 residues. CDR3 sequence reads: CASSQFPGQGLLPLHF. The CDR3 nucleotides are TGCGCCAGCAGCCAGTTTCCGGGACAGGGGCTATTGCCCCTCCACTTT.

In this sample, this clone turned up once. The CDR3 here is CASRLTGTGYNSPLHF. The DNA for the CDR3 is TGTGCCAGCAGACTAACAGGGACCGGCTATAATTCACCCCTCCACTTT. The chain recombines TRBV9 with TRBJ1-6, with D possibly being TRBD1 (6 bases). V gave up 5 bases and J gave up 3 bases, with 15 bases separating them. The CDR3 sequence is 16 residues long. CDR1 is SGDLS and CDR2 is YYNGEE in the germline V gene.

The CDR3 is CASSGLGLATSTDTQYF. Here the CDR3 DNA reads TGCGCCAGCAGCGGCCTCGGACTAGCGACTAGCACAGATACGCAGTATTTT. The chain joins TRBV5-1 to TRBJ2-3; TRBD2 aligns across 9 bases. The CDR3 runs to 17 residues. Germline CDR1 is SGHRS and CDR2 is YFSETQ. Germline trimming cut 4 bases from V and 0 bases from J; bases unmatched to any gene: 9.